One sample yielded the 30 T cell receptor beta chains listed below, sequenced in a study of blood T cells in healthy people across ages. Combining a sample-barcoded 5' primer with a J-beta primer mix, a second PCR ran for about 7 to 12 cycles. TCRdb analysed the 5' RACE reads with MiXCR anew, one entry per CDR3 protein. The sample records about 800,000 distinct CDR3 sequences, 58% being singletons. Material for sequencing was blood. These receptor sequences come from a man in his thirties or forties in good health.

This chain joins TRBV7-2 and TRBJ2-5, with 10 bases lining up with TRBD2. The CDR3 length is 14 residues. The junction had 6 bases not matched to a gene; V was cut back by 0 bases and J by 11 bases. Germline assignment: CDR1 SGHTA and CDR2 FQGNSA. The CDR3 spells CASSLAGTSDEQYF. The CDR3 DNA is TGTGCCAGCAGCTTAGCCGGGACTAGCGATGAGCAGTACTTC.

The rearrangement uses TRBV20-1 and TRBJ2-3, with D possibly matching TRBD2 (6 bases). The CDR3 is 15 amino acids. V was clipped by 6 bases and J by 2 bases, with 18 bases between them. Germline V gene data show CDR1 as DFQATT and CDR2 as SNEGSKA (reference sequence). The CDR3 DNA reads TGCAGTGCCGAAGGGGAAGCGGGCCTCACAGATACGCAGTATTTT. It yields the protein CSAEGEAGLTDTQYF.

The rearrangement links TRBV6-5 to TRBJ2-3, with TRBD2 identical over 13 bases. V shed 6 bases and J 2 bases; nucleotides not matched to a gene: 5. Looked up from germline, CDR1 is MNHEY and CDR2 is SVGAGI. This CDR3 comprises 16 residues. The chain's CDR3 is CASRGLAGLSTDTQYF. In DNA form, the CDR3 reads TGTGCCAGCAGGGGACTAGCGGGGCTGTCCACAGATACGCAGTATTTT.

The V and J genes are TRBV9 and TRBJ1-1; no clear D. V was cut by 1 base and J by 0 bases, with 16 bases left in between. Germline-derived CDR1 and CDR2 are SGDLS and YYNGEE. CDR3 length: 17 amino acids. The CDR3 DNA follows: TGTGCCAGCAGCGTAAGTGTGACGGGGAGGCTGAACACTGAAGCTTTCTTT. This encodes CASSVSVTGRLNTEAFF. Variable domain in full (rest from reference TRBV9 and TRBJ1-1): DSGVTQTPKHLITATGQRVTLRCSPRSGDLSVYWYQQSLDQGLQFLIQYYNGEERAKGNILERFSAQQFPDLHSELNLSSLELGDSALYFCASSVSVTGRLNTEAFFGQGTRLTVV.

This chain connects TRBV5-4 to TRBJ2-6; D not resolved. Germline V lookup: CDR1 SGHNT, CDR2 YYREEE (reference sequence). V was pared by 5 bases and J by 2 bases, with 11 bases between. The CDR3 sequence is 15 residues long. CDR3 protein: CASSTTEAGANVLTF. In DNA, the CDR3 is TGTGCCAGCAGTACAACTGAGGCTGGGGCCAACGTCCTGACTTTC.

V gene TRBV20-1 combines with J gene TRBJ2-7; possibly TRBD2 for D (5 bases). This CDR3 spans 16 amino acids. CDR1 and CDR2 (germline): DFQATT, SNEGSKA (reference sequence). V shed 4 bases and J shed 2 bases, with 21 bases lying between them. CDR3 DNA sequence: TGCAGTGCTATCGGCGAAATAGCGAAAAAAACCTACGAGCAGTACTTC. As protein: CSAIGEIAKKTYEQYF.

Note on this clonotype: A junction end diverges from the germline sequence, so it may reflect a read error. The rearrangement links TRBV28 to TRBJ2-5; tentatively, D is TRBD2 (5 bases). Germline V gives CDR1 MDHEN, CDR2 SYDVKM. The CDR3 runs to 14 residues. CDR3 coding DNA: TGTGCCAGCAGTTTACAGCGGAACCAAGAGATCCAGTACTTC. Its translation: CASSLQRNQEIQYF. Combining the CDR3 with reference TRBV28 and TRBJ2-5 gives the whole variable domain DVKVTQSSRYLVKRTGEKVFLECVQDMDHENMFWYRQDPGLGLRLIYFSYDVKMKEKGDIPEGYSVSREKKERFSLILESASTNQTSMYLCASSLQRNQEIQYFGPGTRLLVL.

The chain recombines TRBV12-3 or TRBV12-4 with TRBJ1-1; TRBD1 might be the D (6 bases). Trimming removed 10 bases at V and 1 base at J, with 16 bases between. The CDR3 consists of 14 residues. CDR3 sequence: CATVRGAQNTEAFF. The CDR3 nucleotides are TGTGCCACAGTCCGGGGGGCCCAGAACACTGAAGCTTTCTTT.

This clonotype was seen once. J is TRBJ1-1 and V is TRBV11-2; D not certain. The germline gives CDR1 SGHAT, CDR2 FQNNGV. The CDR3 covers 13 residues. V was clipped by 1 base and J by 3 bases, with 6 bases between them. The CDR3 spells CASSLGRHTEAFF. In DNA, the CDR3 is TGTGCCAGCAGCTTAGGACGGCACACTGAAGCTTTCTTT. The complete variable domain, with remaining parts taken from reference TRBV11-2 and TRBJ1-1, reads EAGVAQSPRYKIIEKRQSVAFWCNPISGHATLYWYQQILGQGPKLLIQFQNNGVVDDSQLPKDRFSAERLKGVDSTLKIQPAKLEDSAVYLCASSLGRHTEAFFGQGTRLTVV.

This clonotype was seen a few times. The chain links TRBV20-1 to TRBJ1-2, with D possibly TRBD1 on 6 matching bases. There are 10 residues in the CDR3. Per the germline V gene, CDR1 is DFQATT and CDR2 is SNEGSKA (reference sequence). Trimming pared 5 bases from V and 6 bases from J, leaving 7 bases between. The DNA for the CDR3 is TGCAGTGCTGGGGACAATGGCTACACCTTC. It codes for CSAGDNGYTF.

The rearrangement uses TRBV6-2 or TRBV6-3 and TRBJ2-7, with 13 bases aligning to TRBD2. This CDR3 spans 17 amino acids. The V and J ends lost 7 bases and 2 bases, in that order; junction bases with no gene match: 11. CDR1 MNHEY and CDR2 SVGEGT come from the germline V gene. This CDR3 is CASIEGTSGKGTYEQYF. CDR3 nucleotide sequence: TGTGCCAGCATCGAAGGGACTAGCGGGAAAGGAACCTACGAGCAGTACTTC.

The chain employs TRBV12-3 or TRBV12-4 and TRBJ2-1, with TRBD1 identical over 9 bases. This CDR3 has 16 amino acids. The trim removed 3 bases at V and 4 bases at J, leaving 7 bases unmatched. This chain's CDR3 is CASSLHRGQGYNEQFF. CDR3 in DNA: TGTGCCAGCAGTTTGCACAGGGGGCAGGGGTACAATGAGCAGTTCTTC.

The genes are TRBV6-2 or TRBV6-3 and TRBJ2-1; D is ambiguous. The V end lost 6 bases, the J end lost 3 bases, and 12 bases lay between the germline ends. Germline values: CDR1 MNHEY, CDR2 SVGEGT. The CDR3 sequence is 14 residues long. The CDR3 here is CASSKAPLYNEQFF. As DNA, the CDR3 is TGTGCCAGCAGCAAGGCCCCCCTCTACAATGAGCAGTTCTTC.

Only a few counts were recorded for this clonotype. This chain joins TRBV20-1 and TRBJ2-3, with TRBD2 identical over 11 bases. After removal of 0 bases from V and 5 bases from J, the junction contained 7 bases not matched to a gene. Germline V gene sequence: CDR1 DFQATT, CDR2 SNEGSKA (reference sequence). CDR3 length: 16 residues. The CDR3 spells CSARDLASGRKDTQYF. CDR3 nucleotide sequence: TGCAGTGCTAGAGATCTGGCTAGCGGGAGGAAAGATACGCAGTATTTT.

This clonotype came up a few times. V gene TRBV29-1 combines with J gene TRBJ1-2; D is possibly TRBD1 (6 bases). The CDR3 is 16 amino acids. Germline V gene data show CDR1 as SQVTM and CDR2 as ANQGSEA. Trimming took 5 bases from V and 3 from J, leaving 22 bases between them. The CDR3 reads CSVSVHDRQPYYGYTF. The CDR3 region has the DNA TGCAGCGTTTCCGTCCACGACAGGCAGCCGTACTATGGCTACACCTTC. The full variable domain, completed using reference TRBV29-1 and TRBJ1-2, is SAVISQKPSRDICQRGTSLTIQCQVDSQVTMMFWYRQQPGQSLTLIATANQGSEATYESGFVIDKFPISRPNLTFSTLTVSNMSPEDSSIYLCSVSVHDRQPYYGYTFGSGTRLTVV.

The CDR3 loop reads CSAPGGILGYGYTF. CDR3 nucleotide sequence: TGCAGTGCTCCGGGAGGCATTTTGGGGTATGGCTACACCTTC. The chain combines TRBV20-1 with TRBJ1-2, with D unresolved. The CDR3 totals 14 residues. The ends were cut back, 5 bases at V and 5 bases at J, with 18 bases in the middle. Germline CDR1 and CDR2: DFQATT and SNEGSKA (reference sequence).

The V and J genes are TRBV7-9 and TRBJ1-2, with D possibly TRBD1 on 6 matching bases. The CDR3 contains 14 residues. V was pared by 2 bases and J by 5 bases, with 12 bases between. Germline V gene sequence: CDR1 SEHNR, CDR2 FQNEAQ (reference sequence). The CDR3 region has the DNA TGTGCCAGCAGCTTACCCGGGACACGGTATGGCTACACCTTC. Translation gives CASSLPGTRYGYTF.

The chain uses TRBV4-3 and TRBJ2-1; the D is unclear. V lost 1 base and J 8 bases, leaving 9 bases between the germline ends. CDR3 length: 13 amino acids. Germline V gives CDR1 LGHNA, CDR2 YSLEER. CDR3 loop: CASSQGLWDEQFF. CDR3 nucleotide sequence: TGCGCCAGCAGCCAAGGTCTGTGGGATGAGCAGTTCTTC.

The chain combines TRBV4-2 with TRBJ2-3; D possibly uses TRBD1 or TRBD2 (6 bases each). The CDR3 is 18 residues long. The ends were cut back, 2 bases at V and 2 bases at J, with 20 bases in the middle. Germline V gene data show CDR1 as LGHNA and CDR2 as YNFKEQ. CDR3 sequence: CASSQKVGLGAFTDTQYF. In DNA form, the CDR3 reads TGTGCCAGCAGCCAAAAGGTGGGACTGGGGGCTTTCACAGATACGCAGTATTTT.

The chain couples TRBV9 to TRBJ2-3; TRBD2 matches 7 bases. Germline CDR1 SGDLS, CDR2 YYNGEE. The CDR3 runs 14 residues. V lost 3 bases, J lost 2 bases, and 3 bases stayed unmatched. CDR3 sequence: CASSAGLPTDTQYF. CDR3 sequence (DNA): TGTGCCAGCAGCGCGGGACTACCCACAGATACGCAGTATTTT.

This chain connects TRBV29-1 to TRBJ2-3; 8 nucleotides agree with TRBD2. With V trimmed by 4 bases and J by 5 bases, 14 bases remained unmatched. CDR3 length: 16 residues. Per germline, CDR1 SQVTM and CDR2 ANQGSEA. The CDR3 protein is CSVGLPTGGVVDTQYF. CDR3 sequence (DNA): TGCAGCGTTGGGCTCCCTACGGGGGGGGTTGTAGATACGCAGTATTTT.

This chain joins TRBV7-9 and TRBJ1-6; D unresolved. The V end was cut by 1 base, the J end by 5 bases, with 9 bases between. CDR3 length: 15 residues. Per the germline V gene, CDR1 is SEHNR and CDR2 is FQNEAQ (reference sequence). The CDR3 loop is CASSLEGYDNSPLHF. Written as DNA, the CDR3 is TGTGCCAGCAGCTTAGAAGGGTACGATAATTCACCCCTCCACTTT.

V and J are TRBV28 and TRBJ2-1; 7 positions agree with TRBD1. The CDR3 is 15 amino acids. From germline, CDR1 is MDHEN and CDR2 SYDVKM. J gave up 1 base and V 3 bases, and 3 bases lay outside the gene matches. This chain's CDR3 is CASSLKGASYNEQFF. CDR3 bases: TGTGCCAGCAGTTTGAAGGGGGCTTCCTACAATGAGCAGTTCTTC.

V is TRBV12-3 or TRBV12-4 and J is TRBJ2-3, with D unclear. Trimming removed 5 bases from V and 8 bases from J, with 11 bases in between. The CDR3 has 12 residues. The CDR3 bases are TGTGCCAGCAGTGGGCTAGTACTTACGCAGTATTTT. Its translation: CASSGLVLTQYF.

In the case of this clonotype: One end of the junction varies from germline; a read error may be responsible. V is TRBV24-1 and J is TRBJ1-2; 7 bases map to TRBD1. The germline CDR1 and CDR2 sequences are KGHDR and SFDVKD. This CDR3 spans 16 amino acids. The CDR3 DNA is TGTGCCACCAGATTACAGGGGTATGAATTAAACTATGGCCACACCTTC. Translated, it gives CATRLQGYELNYGHTF.

The J gene is TRBJ2-1, the V gene TRBV20-1; perhaps TRBD2 as D (7 bases). This CDR3 has 17 amino acids. CDR1 and CDR2 from the germline V gene are DFQATT and SNEGSKA (reference sequence). Trimming cost V 5 bases and J 7 bases, with 27 bases left between them. The CDR3 sequence is CSAGGLGGRIGLNEQFF. The CDR3 DNA reads as TGCAGTGCTGGCGGGCTCGGGGGGCGCATCGGTTTGAATGAGCAGTTCTTC.

On this clonotype itself: At one boundary the junction diverges from the germline segment, which might be a read error. The rearrangement links TRBV7-7 to TRBJ2-1; 7 positions agree with TRBD1. This CDR3 region has 15 residues. Germline V gives CDR1 SSHAT, CDR2 FNYEAQ (reference sequence). The CDR3 nucleotides are TGTGCTAGCAGTCCTAAACAGGGGACCTACAATGAGCAGTTCTTC. Its protein is CASSPKQGTYNEQFF.

The gene calls are TRBV9 and TRBJ2-7; D possibly corresponds to TRBD2 (6 bases). This CDR3 region has 15 residues. V lost 0 bases and J 1 base, leaving 11 bases between the germline ends. Germline-derived CDR1 and CDR2 are SGDLS and YYNGEE. The CDR3 region is CASSVASGTSYEQYF. The CDR3 nucleotides read TGTGCCAGCAGCGTAGCCTCCGGGACTTCCTACGAGCAGTACTTC.

A few counts support this clonotype. The chain has TRBV5-6 and TRBJ2-6; no firm D call. The CDR3 is 15 amino acids. V lost 3 bases and J lost 0, with 7 bases in between. From germline, CDR1 is SGHDT and CDR2 YYEEEE. DNA of the CDR3: TGTGCCAGCAGCTCCGTACCCTCTGGGGCCAACGTCCTGACTTTC. Its translation: CASSSVPSGANVLTF.

This clonotype occurred a few times. The rearrangement links TRBV20-1 to TRBJ2-5, with D unclear. This CDR3 spans 11 amino acids. The V gene lost 6 bases and the J gene lost 2 bases, with 7 bases spanning the gap. Per germline, CDR1 DFQATT and CDR2 SNEGSKA (reference sequence). CDR3 in amino acids: CSATIQETQYF. CDR3 DNA: TGCAGTGCCACAATACAAGAGACCCAGTACTTC.